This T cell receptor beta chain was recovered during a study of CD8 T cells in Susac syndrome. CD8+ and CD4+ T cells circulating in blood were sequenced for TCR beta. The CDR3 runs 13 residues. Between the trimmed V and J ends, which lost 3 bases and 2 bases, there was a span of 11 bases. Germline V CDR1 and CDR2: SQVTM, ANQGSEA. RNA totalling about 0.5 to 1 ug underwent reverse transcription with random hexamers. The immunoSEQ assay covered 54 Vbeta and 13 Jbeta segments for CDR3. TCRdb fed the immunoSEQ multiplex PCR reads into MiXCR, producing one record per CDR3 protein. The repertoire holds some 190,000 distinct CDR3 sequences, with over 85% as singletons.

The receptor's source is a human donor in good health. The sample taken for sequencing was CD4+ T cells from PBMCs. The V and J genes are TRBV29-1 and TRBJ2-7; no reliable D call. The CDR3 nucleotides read TGCAGCGTTGATTCTCCCGGTGCCTACGAGCAGTACTTC. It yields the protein CSVDSPGAYEQYF.